Sequencing of this TCR beta chain was carried out in a study of shared clonotypes between healthy human individuals. Clones were sequenced by immunoSEQ multiplex PCR, and TCRdb holds only the in-frame ones, with some missing. This sample has some 1.5 million clones, with roughly 97% found just once. The V end lost 8 bases, the J end lost 6 bases, and 23 bases lay between the germline ends. The germline V gene has CDR1 MNHNS and CDR2 SASEGT. The CDR3 is made up of 15 amino acids. The sample consisted of naive CD4+ T cells sorted from blood. Subset: CD45RA+ positively selected. This sequence originates from a man aged 30 to 45 in good health. V is TRBV6-1 and J is TRBJ2-7; TRBD2 is a possible D gene (6 bases). The CDR3 DNA is TGTGCCAGCCAGCGCGGGATAGTAGGTTCGGGCGAGCAGTACTTC. It specifies CASQRGIVGSGEQYF.